This T cell receptor beta chain was obtained from a study of identical twins. Study-wide points: An excess of low generation probability was shown by twin-shared out-of-frame alpha sequences. There is a chance that invariant MAIT and iNKT cells partially muddied zero-insertion analyses. Recombination models fit unrelated individuals' TCR alpha sharing but underestimated twins'.

In its sample, this clonotype was seen many times. The antigen remains undetermined. TCRdb fed the 5' RACE reads into MiXCR, producing one record per CDR3 protein. The table includes under 900,000 distinct CDR3 sequences, 9% to 15% detected once. This same sample was also part of a study on yellow fever vaccine responses in identical twins.

The source of this sequence is a woman aged 18-29 years in good health. Sequencing was carried out using PBMCs.

CDR3 protein: CAISGGSLKTQYF. The DNA for the CDR3 is TGTGCCATCAGTGGCGGGAGTTTAAAGACCCAGTACTTC. The chain uses TRBV10-3 and TRBJ2-5; the match to TRBD2 covers 7 bases. Germline V lookup: CDR1 ENHRY, CDR2 SYGVKD. The CDR3 extends over 13 amino acids. V lost 4 bases, J lost 6 bases, and 5 bases stayed unmatched.